This note documents a single T cell receptor (beta chain) sequence. Its target is unknown. The data were produced by immunoSEQ multiplex PCR, yet TCRdb's version contains in-frame clones alone and is incomplete. The sample has 700,000 to 950,000 clones, 96% seen once. The CDR3 has 16 amino acids. J was trimmed by 1 base and V by 5 bases; bases with no gene match: 10. CDR1 and CDR2 from the germline V gene are SGHTA and FQGNSA. These data belong to a study of shared clonotypes between healthy human individuals. Study-level points and caveats: Shared clonotypes: about 4.6% naive CD4, about 3.5% naive CD8, around 2.4% memory CD4, approximately 0.41% memory CD8. Rarefaction indicated that sorted-subset sequencing remained incomplete although depth was large.

Naive-designated CD8 cells lacked CD45RO, were positively enriched for CCR7, and omitted terminally differentiated effector memory CD45RA+ cells. The TCR comes from a man aged 25 to 45 in good health. The V and J genes are TRBV7-2 and TRBJ1-1; the match to TRBD1 covers 7 bases. The sample was naive CD8+ T cells sorted from blood. DNA for the CDR3: TGTGCCAGCAGCCACGACCCGGGACAGAAGAACACTGAAGCTTTCTTT. It yields the protein CASSHDPGQKNTEAFF.